The clone carrying this T cell receptor (beta chain) was found once. The target antigen is unknown. It was from alopecia areata patients that lesional scalp punch biopsies and peripheral blood were collected. The CDR3 runs 15 residues. The germline V gene encodes CDR1 GTSNPN and CDR2 SVGIG (reference sequence). Losses at the gene ends were 4 bases for V and 0 bases for J; bases not matched to a gene: 8. This record comes from a study of CD8+ T cells in alopecia areata. In the study overall: Those treated were given oral tofacitinib at 5 to 10 mg twice daily. Points from the study as a whole: Across lesional scalp, and particularly alopecia totalis/universalis, clonality surpassed that of normal scalp.

RNA extraction and reverse transcription yielded cDNA as sequencing template. Sequencing used immunoSEQ multiplex PCR; TCRdb keeps in-frame clones, though not all of them. There are roughly 200,000 clones in the sample; 50% to 70% occur only once, and 1.5% to 2% lies in the top ten. The material sequenced was CD4+ T cells sorted from blood, taken at week 0. This chain joins TRBV30 and TRBJ1-2, with 7 bases identical to TRBD1. The clonotype comes from a human donor with alopecia areata. The DNA for the CDR3 is TGTGCCTGGACTGAAAACAGGGGTGCTAACTATGGCTACACCTTC. Translating gives CAWTENRGANYGYTF.